This entry is about one TCR beta chain. The iRepertoire nested amplicon-rescue multiplex PCR amplified TCR alpha and beta CDR3s from RNA. TCRdb re-called the multiplex PCR reads through MiXCR, storing one row per CDR3 protein. The sample carries a few hundred thousand distinct CDR3 sequences, about 40% recorded once. The data were obtained in a study of glioma-infiltrating T cells. Trimming pared 2 bases from V and 8 bases from J, leaving 6 bases between. Germline CDR1 and CDR2: MNHEY and SVGEGT. CDR3 length: 11 residues. This clonotype was obtained from a human donor with low-grade glioma or glioblastoma, undergoing nonglioma brain surgery, or in good health (not recorded which). The source material was glioma tissue, nonneoplastic brain tissue, or PBMCs (not recorded which). The chain couples TRBV6-2 or TRBV6-3 to TRBJ1-2; no definite D call. DNA of the CDR3: TGTGCCAGCAGTTACGGGATGGGCTACACCTTC. Residues: CASSYGMGYTF.